This entry describes one T cell receptor (beta chain). As yet, its antigen is unknown. The data derive from a study of T cell responses to AZD1222 COVID-19 vaccine. In germline, CDR1 is SGHDT, CDR2 YYEEEE. This CDR3 comprises 15 residues. The trim removed 3 bases at V and 5 bases at J, leaving 8 bases unmatched. Profiled with immunoSEQ multiplex PCR; TCRdb holds only in-frame clones, not every one. Here the sample spans 120,000 to 150,000 clones, 88% being singletons. Study conclusions and caveats: Seropositive status at baseline applied to only 6 or 7 AZD1222 recipients. Donors skewed white British and female; clonal diversity was possibly underestimated. Dominant CD4 TCR responses targeted spike regions 160-218 and 743-854.

The sequence came from an adult who received the MenACWY meningococcal vaccine as a control. Sequenced here: peripheral blood, sampled 28 days after the second dose of the MenACWY control vaccine. The V and J genes are TRBV5-6 and TRBJ1-1, with 9 bases lining up with TRBD1. The CDR3 DNA sequence: TGTGCCAGCAGCTCCCCGGGACAGGGTTCTACTGAAGCTTTCTTT. Translating gives CASSSPGQGSTEAFF. Based on the CDR3 plus reference TRBV5-6 and TRBJ1-1, the full variable domain is DAGVTQSPTHLIKTRGQQVTLRCSPKSGHDTVSWYQQALGQGPQFIFQYYEEEERQRGNFPDRFSGHQFPNYSSELNVNALLLGDSALYLCASSSPGQGSTEAFFGQGTRLTVV.